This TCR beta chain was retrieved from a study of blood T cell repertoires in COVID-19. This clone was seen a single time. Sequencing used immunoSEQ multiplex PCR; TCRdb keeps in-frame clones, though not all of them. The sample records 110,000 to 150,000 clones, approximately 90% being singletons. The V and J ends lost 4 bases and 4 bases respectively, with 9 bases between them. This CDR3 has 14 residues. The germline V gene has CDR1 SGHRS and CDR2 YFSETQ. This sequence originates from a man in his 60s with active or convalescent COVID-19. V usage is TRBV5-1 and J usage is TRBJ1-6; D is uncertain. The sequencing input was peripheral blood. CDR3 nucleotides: TGCGCCAGCAGCCTGACATTTTATAATTCACCCCTCCACTTT. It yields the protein CASSLTFYNSPLHF.